The 29 T cell receptor beta chains below were found in one sample sequenced in a study of blood T cell repertoires in COVID-19. Here immunoSEQ multiplex PCR was the method, and the copy in TCRdb shows in-frame clones only, minus some. The sample has about 220,000 clones, roughly four fifths seen once. Sequencing input: PBMCs or T cells enriched from blood (not recorded which). All receptors come from a woman aged 55-69 years who had recovered from COVID-19.

This clone showed up just once. V is TRBV5-1 and J is TRBJ2-2; TRBD1 matches at 8 bases. The germline V gene encodes CDR1 SGHRS and CDR2 YFSETQ. The CDR3 contains 16 residues. V shed 4 bases, J shed 2 bases, and the junction held 7 bases outside the gene matches. Here the CDR3 reads CASSSGDRLNTGELFF. In DNA form, the CDR3 reads TGCGCCAGCAGCAGTGGGGACAGGTTAAACACCGGGGAGCTGTTTTTT.

The rearrangement joins TRBV11-2 to TRBJ2-7, with D possibly TRBD1 on 5 matching bases. The V and J ends lost 5 bases and 4 bases respectively, with 12 bases between them. Germline values: CDR1 SGHAT, CDR2 FQNNGV. CDR3 length: 13 amino acids. The CDR3 DNA is TGTGCCAGCAGCCCATCCACAGGATACGAGCAGTACTTC. This encodes CASSPSTGYEQYF.

CDR3 region: CASSYSPTGAETQYF. In DNA, the CDR3 is TGTGCCAGCAGTTACTCCCCTACAGGGGCGGAGACCCAGTACTTC. The V call is TRBV6-5, the J call TRBJ2-5; 7 positions match TRBD1. The V segment lost 0 bases and the J segment 5 bases; nucleotides outside the gene matches: 6. Germline loops: CDR1 MNHEY, CDR2 SVGAGI. This CDR3 has 15 residues.

This chain links TRBV27 with TRBJ1-1, with a weak D call TRBD1 (5 bases). The CDR3 has 14 residues. The germline CDR1 and CDR2 sequences are MNHEY and SMNVEV (reference sequence). Trimming left V 0 bases short and J 0 bases short, with 5 bases between. This CDR3 is CASSLSGVNTEAFF. CDR3 DNA sequence: TGTGCCAGCAGTTTATCAGGGGTGAACACTGAAGCTTTCTTT.

The chain links TRBV18 to TRBJ1-1, with 7 positions matching TRBD1. Germline V lookup: CDR1 KGHSH, CDR2 LQKENI. Unmatched junction bases numbered 5, after V lost 3 bases and J lost 1 base. The CDR3 runs to 15 residues. CDR3 DNA: TGTGCCAGCTCACCCGGACAGGAGCCGAACACTGAAGCTTTCTTT. The encoded protein is CASSPGQEPNTEAFF.

V and J are TRBV11-2 and TRBJ1-1; tentatively, D is TRBD1 (5 bases). V lost 2 bases to trimming and J lost 10 bases, with 14 bases between them. Looked up from germline, CDR1 is SGHAT and CDR2 is FQNNGV. CDR3 length: 13 residues. The CDR3 region has the DNA TGTGCCAGCAGCTTATCGGGGGATCGGGGAGCTTTCTTT. It yields the protein CASSLSGDRGAFF. Based on the CDR3 plus reference TRBV11-2 and TRBJ1-1, the full variable domain is EAGVAQSPRYKIIEKRQSVAFWCNPISGHATLYWYQQILGQGPKLLIQFQNNGVVDDSQLPKDRFSAERLKGVDSTLKIQPAKLEDSAVYLCASSLSGDRGAFFGQGTRLTVV.

V gene TRBV2 combines with J gene TRBJ2-2, with 8 bases aligning to TRBD2. CDR1 SNHLY and CDR2 FYNNEI come from the germline V gene. V trimming: 5 bases; J trimming: 5 bases; junction bases outside the gene matches: 7. CDR3 length: 15 amino acids. This CDR3 reads CASSSPGGGTGELFF. DNA for the CDR3: TGTGCCAGCAGTTCTCCGGGAGGGGGGACCGGGGAGCTGTTTTTT.

CDR3 nucleotide sequence: TGTGCCACCAGCAGAGTTCTAGCTCGTGGGAATGAGCAGTTCTTC. Translation gives CATSRVLARGNEQFF. The chain is built from TRBV15 and TRBJ2-1; a weak D match, TRBD2 (5 bases). The germline V gene encodes CDR1 LNHNV and CDR2 YYDKDF (reference sequence). The CDR3 has 15 residues. V was trimmed by 1 base and J by 7 bases, leaving 14 bases between them. The full variable domain, its missing parts supplied by reference TRBV15 and TRBJ2-1, is DAMVIQNPRYQVTQFGKPVTLSCSQTLNHNVMYWYQQKSSQAPKLLFHYYDKDFNNEADTPDNFQSRRPNTSFCFLDIRSPGLGDTAMYLCATSRVLARGNEQFFGPGTRLTVL.

This chain's CDR3 is CASTPDRGRNTEAFF. CDR3 DNA sequence: TGTGCCAGCACCCCCGACAGGGGGCGGAACACTGAAGCTTTCTTT. The chain recombines TRBV6-5 with TRBJ1-1; 10 bases line up with TRBD1. The V gene's germline CDR1 is MNHEY and CDR2 SVGAGI. V lost 7 bases and J lost 1; bases outside the gene matches: 6. This CDR3 is 15 amino acids long.

The J gene is TRBJ1-1, the V gene TRBV7-9; no firm D call. Germline assignment: CDR1 SEHNR and CDR2 FQNEAQ (reference sequence). The length of the CDR3 is 15 residues. V shed 5 bases and J shed 4 bases, with 17 bases lying between them. Here the CDR3 reads CASSPPTGMGTEAFF. The DNA of the CDR3 is TGTGCCAGCAGCCCCCCTACGGGTATGGGCACTGAAGCTTTCTTT.

V usage is TRBV5-1 and J usage is TRBJ1-6, with a weak D call TRBD1 (5 bases). CDR3 length: 18 residues. The V and J ends lost 1 base and 0 bases respectively, with 14 bases between them. The germline CDR1 and CDR2 sequences are SGHRS and YFSETQ. CDR3 DNA: TGCGCCAGCAGCTTGAGGACACCATCTAGCTCCTATAATTCACCCCTCCACTTT. Protein sequence: CASSLRTPSSSYNSPLHF.

V and J are TRBV6-6 and TRBJ2-3; possible D gene TRBD2, 6 bases. Germline lookup yields CDR1 MNHNY and CDR2 SVGAGI (reference sequence). Deletions cut 6 bases from V and 4 bases from J, with 11 bases between. CDR3 length: 13 residues. The CDR3: CASSARDSDTQYF. In DNA form, the CDR3 reads TGTGCCAGCAGCGCCCGGGACTCAGATACGCAGTATTTT.

V and J are TRBV2 and TRBJ2-5; 8 bases align to TRBD1. Germline loops: CDR1 SNHLY, CDR2 FYNNEI. The CDR3 is 15 residues long. The J segment lost 5 bases and the V segment lost 7 bases, leaving 12 bases of the junction unmatched. The CDR3 is CASKRTGQSFETQYF. The CDR3, as DNA: TGTGCCAGCAAACGGACAGGGCAGAGTTTCGAGACCCAGTACTTC.

Concerning this clone itself: The sample holds other DNA sequences that translate to the same CDR3. This chain links TRBV4-3 with TRBJ1-1; 9 bases match TRBD1. CDR3 length: 14 residues. Germline values: CDR1 LGHNA, CDR2 YSLEER. Trimming at V came to 1 base and at J to 3 bases, leaving 0 bases not matched to a gene. The CDR3 DNA is TGCGCCAGCAGCCAAGGACAGGGGGACACTGAAGCTTTCTTT. Its translation: CASSQGQGDTEAFF.

The rearrangement joins TRBV6-4 to TRBJ1-2; D remains ambiguous. The germline gives CDR1 MRHNA, CDR2 SNTAGT. The CDR3 is 13 residues long. V lost 6 bases, J lost 2 bases, and 10 bases lay in between. CDR3 coding DNA: TGTGCCAGCAGGGTTGACTCAAACTATGGCTACACCTTC. Translation: CASRVDSNYGYTF.

The V gene is TRBV7-6, the J gene TRBJ2-7; D ambiguous. CDR3 length equals 12 residues. The germline V gene encodes CDR1 SGHVS and CDR2 FNYEAQ. V lost 4 bases to trimming and J lost 3 bases, with 7 bases between them. The CDR3 region is CASSYRSYEQYF. CDR3 in DNA: TGTGCCAGCAGCTACCGGAGCTACGAGCAGTACTTC. The complete variable domain, with remaining parts taken from reference TRBV7-6 and TRBJ2-7, reads GAGVSQSPRYKVTKRGQDVALRCDPISGHVSLYWYRQALGQGPEFLTYFNYEAQQDKSGLPNDRFSAERPEGSISTLTIQRTEQRDSAMYRCASSYRSYEQYFGPGTRLTVT.

The rearrangement links TRBV7-9 to TRBJ1-2, with 7 bases aligning to TRBD1. Germline V CDR1 and CDR2: SEHNR, FQNEAQ (reference sequence). Germline trimming cut 6 bases from V and 0 bases from J; bases unmatched to any gene: 7. The CDR3 has 15 residues. CDR3 in amino acids: CASRRTGVANYGYTF. Here the CDR3 DNA reads TGTGCCAGCAGACGAACAGGGGTCGCTAACTATGGCTACACCTTC.

The chain has TRBV4-2 and TRBJ1-1; D uncertain. The ends were cut back, 0 bases at V and 1 base at J, with 3 bases in the middle. This CDR3 is 13 amino acids long. Germline-derived CDR1 and CDR2 are LGHNA and YNFKEQ. As DNA, the CDR3 is TGTGCCAGCAGCCAAGACAGGAACACTGAAGCTTTCTTT. Protein: CASSQDRNTEAFF.

J is TRBJ2-1 and V is TRBV4-1, with 10 nucleotides matching TRBD2. Germline V gives CDR1 MGHRA, CDR2 YSYEKL. The length of the CDR3 is 16 residues. V shed 3 bases and J 1 base; nucleotides not matched to a gene: 3. CDR3 sequence reads: CASSQSGRVSYNEQFF. The DNA for the CDR3 is TGCGCCAGCAGCCAGAGCGGGAGGGTATCCTACAATGAGCAGTTCTTC.

There are a few counts of this clone. This chain uses TRBV13 with TRBJ1-4, with TRBD1 as a possible D gene (6 bases). The V end lost 3 bases, the J end lost 5 bases, and 10 bases lay between the germline ends. Germline V gene lookup returns CDR1 PRHDT and CDR2 FYEKMQ (reference sequence). The CDR3 is 14 amino acids. The CDR3 loop is CASSLGALNEKLFF. CDR3 DNA sequence: TGTGCCAGCAGCTTGGGGGCCTTAAATGAAAAACTGTTTTTT.

The chain is built from TRBV6-5 and TRBJ1-6; D possibly corresponds to TRBD1 (5 bases). The CDR3 covers 15 residues. V lost 6 bases to trimming and J lost 14 bases, with 23 bases between them. CDR1 is MNHEY, CDR2 SVGAGI, per germline. The CDR3 sequence: CASSLGGAALRALHF. The CDR3 nucleotides read TGTGCCAGCAGCCTCGGCGGGGCGGCATTAAGGGCCCTCCACTTT.

In this sample, this clone turned up once. V and J are TRBV6-4 and TRBJ1-2; TRBD1 agrees at 8 bases. Per the germline V gene, CDR1 is MRHNA and CDR2 is SNTAGT. The junction had 8 bases not matched to a gene; V was cut back by 1 base and J by 4 bases. The length of the CDR3 is 16 residues. DNA of the CDR3: TGTGCCAGCAGTGACTACCGACAGGGGCGAGGCTATGGCTACACCTTC. Translated, it gives CASSDYRQGRGYGYTF.

The rearrangement uses TRBV6-2 or TRBV6-3 and TRBJ2-7, with D perhaps matching TRBD1 (5 bases). Germline assignment: CDR1 MNHEY and CDR2 SVGEGT. This CDR3 has 12 residues. V was shortened by 2 bases and J by 5 bases, with 7 bases between the two germline ends. The CDR3 DNA sequence: TGTGCCAGCAGTTACGAAGGGGACGAGCAGTACTTC. This sequence encodes CASSYEGDEQYF.

The V and J genes are TRBV12-3 or TRBV12-4 and TRBJ1-6, with D possibly matching TRBD1 (5 bases). The CDR3 runs 12 residues. V shed 3 bases and J shed 10 bases, with 7 bases lying between them. CDR3 in amino acids: CASSLGGSPLHF. In DNA, the CDR3 is TGTGCCAGCAGTTTGGGGGGATCACCCCTCCACTTT.

This clone was recorded a few times. The V gene is TRBV6-1, the J gene TRBJ1-3; 8 nucleotides line up with TRBD1. CDR3 length: 16 residues. The ends lost 0 bases at V and 1 base at J; junction bases unmatched: 2. Germline V gene data show CDR1 as MNHNS and CDR2 as SASEGT. CDR3 amino acids: CASSEAGQESGNTIYF. CDR3 nucleotides: TGTGCCAGCAGTGAAGCGGGACAGGAGTCTGGAAACACCATATATTTT.

This clone has a handful of counts. This chain connects TRBV7-9 to TRBJ2-3, with TRBD1 matching over 7 bases. The CDR3 covers 15 residues. The junction had 6 bases not matched to a gene; V was cut back by 4 bases and J by 2 bases. The germline V gene encodes CDR1 SEHNR and CDR2 FQNEAQ (reference sequence). For the CDR3, the DNA is TGTGCCAGCAGCTCTTCGGGACAGCTCACAGATACGCAGTATTTT. Its protein product is CASSSSGQLTDTQYF.

This rearrangement joins TRBV10-1 to TRBJ2-1; TRBD2 is a possible D gene (6 bases). V was clipped by 6 bases and J by 1 base, with 13 bases between them. Germline lookup yields CDR1 WNHNN and CDR2 SYGVQD (reference sequence). CDR3 length equals 15 residues. CDR3 DNA sequence: TGCGCCAGCAGCCGGACGGGGACTTCCTACAATGAGCAGTTCTTC. The encoded protein is CASSRTGTSYNEQFF.

J is TRBJ2-6 and V is TRBV10-3; weak D call: TRBD1 (6 bases). Trimming cost V 2 bases and J 2 bases, with 10 bases left between them. The V gene's germline CDR1 is ENHRY and CDR2 SYGVKD. CDR3 length: 16 residues. This chain's CDR3 is CAISEPTGTGANVLTF. CDR3 DNA: TGTGCCATCAGTGAGCCTACAGGGACTGGGGCCAACGTCCTGACTTTC.

The CDR3 loop is CATSRVADEQYF. CDR3 coding DNA: TGTGCCACCAGCAGAGTGGCGGACGAGCAGTACTTC. This chain uses TRBV15 with TRBJ2-7, with D uncertain. Germline V lookup: CDR1 LNHNV, CDR2 YYDKDF (reference sequence). Trimming stripped 1 base from V and 5 bases from J, with 6 bases between. The CDR3 is 12 residues long.